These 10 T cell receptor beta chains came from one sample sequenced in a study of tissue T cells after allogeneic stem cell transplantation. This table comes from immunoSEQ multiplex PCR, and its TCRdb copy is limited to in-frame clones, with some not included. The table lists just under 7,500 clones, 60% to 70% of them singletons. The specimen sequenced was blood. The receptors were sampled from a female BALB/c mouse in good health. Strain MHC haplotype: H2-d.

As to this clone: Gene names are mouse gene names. CDR3 residues: CAWDRGLNTEVFF. CDR3 bases read: TGTGCCTGGGACAGGGGCCTAAACACAGAAGTCTTC. The rearrangement uses TRBV31 and TRBJ1-1, with 8 nucleotides matching TRBD1. The read ends 1 residue shy of where the CDR3 ends; the end is completed using the germline J gene. Germline-derived CDR1 and CDR2 are GKSSPN and SITVG. V lost 5 bases and J lost 1; bases outside the gene matches: 3. The CDR3 spans 13 residues.

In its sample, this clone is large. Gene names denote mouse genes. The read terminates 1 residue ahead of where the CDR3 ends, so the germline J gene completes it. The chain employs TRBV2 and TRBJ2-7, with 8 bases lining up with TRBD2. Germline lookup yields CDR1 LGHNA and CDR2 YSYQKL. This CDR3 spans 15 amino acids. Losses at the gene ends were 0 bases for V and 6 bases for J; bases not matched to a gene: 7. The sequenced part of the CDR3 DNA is TGTGCCAGCAGCCAAGATCCTGGGGGGTGGATTGAACAGTAC. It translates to CASSQDPGGWIEQY. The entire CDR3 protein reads CASSQDPGGWIEQYF.

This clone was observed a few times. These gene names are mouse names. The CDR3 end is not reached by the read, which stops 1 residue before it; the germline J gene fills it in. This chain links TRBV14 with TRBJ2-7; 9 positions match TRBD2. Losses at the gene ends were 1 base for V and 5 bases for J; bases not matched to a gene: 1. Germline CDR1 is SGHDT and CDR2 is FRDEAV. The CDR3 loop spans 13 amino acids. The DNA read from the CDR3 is TGTGCCAGCAGTTTCAACTGGGGGGATGAACAGTAC. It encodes CASSFNWGDEQY. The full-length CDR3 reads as CASSFNWGDEQYF.

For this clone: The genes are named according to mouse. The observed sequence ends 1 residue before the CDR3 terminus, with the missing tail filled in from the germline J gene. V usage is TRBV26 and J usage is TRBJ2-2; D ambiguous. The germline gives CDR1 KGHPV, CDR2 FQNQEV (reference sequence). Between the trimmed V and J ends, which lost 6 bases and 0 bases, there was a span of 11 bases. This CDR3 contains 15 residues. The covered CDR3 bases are TGTGCCAGCAGGGGAAACAGTACAAACACCGGGCAGCTCTAC. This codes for CASRGNSTNTGQLY. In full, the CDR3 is CASRGNSTNTGQLYF.

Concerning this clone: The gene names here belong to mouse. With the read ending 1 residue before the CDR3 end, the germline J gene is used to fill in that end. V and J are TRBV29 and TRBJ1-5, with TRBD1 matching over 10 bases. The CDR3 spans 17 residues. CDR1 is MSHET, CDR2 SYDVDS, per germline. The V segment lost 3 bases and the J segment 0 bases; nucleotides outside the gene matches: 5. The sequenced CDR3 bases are TGTGCTAGCAGTTTGGGGACAGGGGCCTATAACAACCAGGCTCCGCTT. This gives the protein CASSLGTGAYNNQAPL. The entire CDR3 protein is CASSLGTGAYNNQAPLF.

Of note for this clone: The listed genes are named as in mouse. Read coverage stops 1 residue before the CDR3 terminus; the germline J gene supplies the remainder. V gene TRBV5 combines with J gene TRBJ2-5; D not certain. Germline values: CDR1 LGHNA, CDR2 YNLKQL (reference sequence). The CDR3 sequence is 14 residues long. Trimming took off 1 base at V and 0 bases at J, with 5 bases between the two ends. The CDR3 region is CASSQANNQDTQYF. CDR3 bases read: TGTGCCAGCAGCCAAGCAAATAACCAAGACACCCAGTAC.

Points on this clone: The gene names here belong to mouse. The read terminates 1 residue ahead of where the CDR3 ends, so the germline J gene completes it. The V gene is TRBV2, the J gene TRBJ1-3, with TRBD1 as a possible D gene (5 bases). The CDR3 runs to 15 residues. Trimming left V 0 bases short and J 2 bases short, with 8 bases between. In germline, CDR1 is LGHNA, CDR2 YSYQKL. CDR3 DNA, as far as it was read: TGTGCCAGCAGCCAAGATCCGGGGGCTGGAAATACGCTCTAT. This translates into CASSQDPGAGNTLY. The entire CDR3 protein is CASSQDPGAGNTLYF.

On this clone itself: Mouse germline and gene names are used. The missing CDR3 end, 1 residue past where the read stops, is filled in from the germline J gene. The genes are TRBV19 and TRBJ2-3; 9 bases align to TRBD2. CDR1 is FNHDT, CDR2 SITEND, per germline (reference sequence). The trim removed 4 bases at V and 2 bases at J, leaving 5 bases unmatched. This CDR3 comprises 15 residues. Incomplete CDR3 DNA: TGTGCCAGCAGTCCTCGACTGGGGGTTGCAGAAACGCTGTAT. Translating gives CASSPRLGVAETLY. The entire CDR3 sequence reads CASSPRLGVAETLYF.

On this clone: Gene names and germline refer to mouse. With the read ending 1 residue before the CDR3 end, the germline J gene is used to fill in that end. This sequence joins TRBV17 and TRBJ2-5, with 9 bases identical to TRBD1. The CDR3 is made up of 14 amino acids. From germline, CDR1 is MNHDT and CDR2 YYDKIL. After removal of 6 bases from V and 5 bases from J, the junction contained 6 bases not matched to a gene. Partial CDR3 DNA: TGTGCTAGCAGACGGGACAGGGTGGGAGACACCCAGTAC. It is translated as CASRRDRVGDTQY. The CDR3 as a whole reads CASRRDRVGDTQYF.

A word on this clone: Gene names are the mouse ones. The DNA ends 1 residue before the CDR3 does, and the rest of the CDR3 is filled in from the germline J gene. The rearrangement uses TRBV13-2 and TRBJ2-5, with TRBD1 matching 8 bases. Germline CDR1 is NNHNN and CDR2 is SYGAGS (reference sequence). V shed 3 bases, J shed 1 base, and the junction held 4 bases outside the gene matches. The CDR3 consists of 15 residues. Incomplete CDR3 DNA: TGTGCCAGCGGTGCGGACAGGGAAGACCAAGACACCCAGTAC. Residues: CASGADREDQDTQY. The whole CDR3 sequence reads CASGADREDQDTQYF.